Below are 4 T cell receptor beta chains sequenced from a single sample in a study of blood T cell repertoires in COVID-19. Some clones are missing from TCRdb's copy, which holds only in-frame ones; the method was immunoSEQ multiplex PCR. Of approximately 210,000 clones in the sample, 83% are singletons; the top ten hold 2.5%. Sequencing was done on a sample of peripheral blood. These receptors were obtained from a woman in her thirties or forties with active or convalescent COVID-19.

This rearrangement joins TRBV3-1 (or the pseudogene TRBV3-2) to TRBJ1-2; D gene unclear. The CDR3 spans 15 residues. Trimming took 0 bases from V and 3 from J, leaving 11 bases between them. CDR1 and CDR2 from the germline V gene are LGHDT and YNNKEL (reference sequence). The chain's CDR3 is CASSQDERWDYGYTF. CDR3 in DNA: TGTGCCAGCAGCCAAGACGAGCGCTGGGACTATGGCTACACCTTC.

The rearrangement joins TRBV27 to TRBJ2-3; 11 bases match TRBD1. Germline lookup yields CDR1 MNHEY and CDR2 SMNVEV (reference sequence). This CDR3 has 16 amino acids. CDR3 loop: CGSGTGGAASTDTQYF. CDR3 nucleotides: TGTGGCTCCGGGACAGGGGGTGCGGCTAGCACAGATACGCAGTATTTT.

V usage is TRBV29-1 and J usage is TRBJ2-5; 7 positions match TRBD2. The V gene end was trimmed by 0 bases and the J gene end by 4 bases; junction bases not matched to a gene: 5. Looked up from germline, CDR1 is SQVTM and CDR2 is ANQGSEA. The CDR3 covers 14 residues. The CDR3 nucleotides are TGCAGCGTTGAAGAGGAAAGGGAGGGAGAGACCCAGTACTTC. Translation gives CSVEEEREGETQYF.

This chain joins TRBV5-1 and TRBJ2-2; 7 positions agree with TRBD2. Losses at the gene ends were 2 bases for V and 10 bases for J; bases not matched to a gene: 8. The CDR3 sequence is 14 residues long. Germline CDR1 and CDR2: SGHRS and YFSETQ. CDR3 in amino acids: CASSFGLGGEELFF. The CDR3 coding sequence is TGCGCCAGCAGCTTCGGACTAGGTGGGGAGGAGCTGTTTTTT.